This TCR beta chain was sequenced for a study of T-cell reconstitution after alpha-beta-depleted transplantation in children. General study results and limits: Two months or so post-transplant, alpha-beta T cells reportedly derived from several hundred expanded graft clones. Elevated TCRbeta diversity at day 60 was traced, in some patients, to surviving recipient T cells and thymic progenitors. T-cell counts and diversity were attributed mostly to newly produced T cells one year after transplant.

Unique molecular identifiers were incorporated into the prepared TCRbeta library. TCRdb ran MiXCR on the PCR reads and lists one entry per CDR3 protein. The sample contains hundreds of thousands of distinct CDR3 sequences, about a tenth of which appear only once. From germline, CDR1 is LNHDA and CDR2 SQIVND (reference sequence). The V end lost 5 bases, the J end lost 4 bases, and 17 bases lay between the germline ends. This CDR3 has 15 amino acids. This clonotype occurred once. Its specificity is unknown. A read error may be the cause here, since a much bigger clone is one base away. The V gene is TRBV19, the J gene TRBJ1-1; D possibly corresponds to TRBD1 (6 bases). This material consisted of PBMCs, taken before TCRalphabeta/CD19-depleted stem cell transplant. The source of this sequence is a boy in the first two years of life with acute myeloid leukemia, due to receive a stem cell transplant. The CDR3 sequence: CASSEVGGPSTEAFF. The CDR3 bases are TGTGCCAGTAGTGAAGTTGGGGGGCCGAGCACTGAAGCTTTCTTT.